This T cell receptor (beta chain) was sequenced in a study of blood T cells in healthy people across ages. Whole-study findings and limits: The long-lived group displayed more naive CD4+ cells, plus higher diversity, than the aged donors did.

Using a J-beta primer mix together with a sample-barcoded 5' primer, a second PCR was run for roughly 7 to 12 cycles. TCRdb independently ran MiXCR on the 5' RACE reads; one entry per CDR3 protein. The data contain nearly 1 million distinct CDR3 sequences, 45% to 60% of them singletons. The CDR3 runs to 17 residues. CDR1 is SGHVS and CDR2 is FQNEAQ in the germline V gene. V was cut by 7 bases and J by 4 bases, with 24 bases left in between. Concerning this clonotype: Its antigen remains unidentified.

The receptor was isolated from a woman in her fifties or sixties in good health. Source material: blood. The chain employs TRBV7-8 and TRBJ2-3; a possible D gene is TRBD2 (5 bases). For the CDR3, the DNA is TGTGCCAGCACCCCACGACTGGGCAGTCCGGAGGCAGATACGCAGTATTTT. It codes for CASTPRLGSPEADTQYF.